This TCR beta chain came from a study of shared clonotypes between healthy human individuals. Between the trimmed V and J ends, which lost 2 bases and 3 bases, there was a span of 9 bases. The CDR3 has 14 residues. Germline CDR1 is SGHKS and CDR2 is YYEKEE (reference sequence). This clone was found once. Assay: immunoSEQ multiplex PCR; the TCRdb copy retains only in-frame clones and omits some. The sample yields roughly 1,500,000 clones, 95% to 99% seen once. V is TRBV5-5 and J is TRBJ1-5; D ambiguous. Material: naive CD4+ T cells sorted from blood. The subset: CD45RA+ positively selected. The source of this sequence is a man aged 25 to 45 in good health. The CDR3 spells CASSFQENNQPQHF. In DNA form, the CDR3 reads TGTGCCAGCAGCTTTCAGGAGAACAATCAGCCCCAGCATTTT.